Below, 22 T cell receptor beta chains from the same sample are listed, as sequenced in a study of blood T cells in healthy people across ages. For the second PCR, which ran for roughly 6 to 11 cycles, a sample-barcoded 5' primer and a J-beta primer mix were used. TCRdb re-derived calls from the 5' RACE reads in MiXCR, one entry per CDR3 protein. The table shows about 1.5 million distinct CDR3 sequences, with 35% to 45% occurring only once. Source material: blood. The receptors originated from a woman between 18 and 29 years old in good health.

In its sample, this clonotype was seen many times. The CDR3 DNA sequence: TGCAGTGCTAGACCAGGGTTTACTGAAGCTTTCTTT. The encoded protein is CSARPGFTEAFF. V and J are TRBV20-1 and TRBJ1-1, with a tentative D call TRBD1 (5 bases). The CDR3 is 12 residues long. Germline V lookup: CDR1 DFQATT, CDR2 SNEGSKA (reference sequence). V was cut by 2 bases and J by 5 bases, with 9 bases left in between.

The rearrangement uses TRBV29-1 and TRBJ2-7, with D perhaps TRBD1 (5 bases). The V gene lost 6 bases and the J gene lost 0 bases, with 12 bases spanning the gap. CDR1 and CDR2 from the germline V gene are SQVTM and ANQGSEA. The CDR3 extends over 13 amino acids. The CDR3 here is CSVETAHSYEQYF. CDR3 DNA sequence: TGCAGCGTGGAGACAGCCCACTCCTACGAGCAGTACTTC.

This chain joins TRBV7-2 and TRBJ2-1; D is possibly TRBD2 (6 bases). Per the germline V gene, CDR1 is SGHTA and CDR2 is FQGNSA. The V and J ends lost 5 bases and 2 bases respectively, with 13 bases between them. CDR3 length equals 15 residues. The CDR3 DNA reads TGTGCCAGCAGCGCCGGGACTTACACCTACAATGAGCAGTTCTTC. Its protein product is CASSAGTYTYNEQFF.

This clonotype has a handful of counts. The rearrangement joins TRBV4-3 to TRBJ2-1; D gene ambiguous. V shed 5 bases and J shed 9 bases, with 17 bases lying between them. The CDR3 has 14 amino acids. The germline V gene encodes CDR1 LGHNA and CDR2 YSLEER. The CDR3 sequence: CASSAGLKRPEQFF. CDR3 nucleotides: TGCGCCAGCAGCGCAGGCCTTAAGCGTCCTGAGCAGTTCTTC.

This clonotype appeared a few times. This chain uses TRBV7-3 with TRBJ2-7; 10 bases are a match to TRBD2. The CDR3 contains 17 residues. V shed 1 base, J shed 2 bases, and the junction held 8 bases outside the gene matches. From germline, CDR1 is SGHTA and CDR2 FQGTGA. CDR3 sequence: CASSLRLAGPLPYEQYF. The CDR3 DNA sequence: TGTGCCAGCAGCTTAAGACTAGCGGGCCCCCTTCCCTACGAGCAGTACTTC.

This clonotype was counted a few times. This chain links TRBV7-9 with TRBJ1-1; 7 bases line up with TRBD1. Germline assignment: CDR1 SEHNR and CDR2 FQNEAQ (reference sequence). Trimming at V came to 5 bases and at J to 6 bases, leaving 6 bases not matched to a gene. This CDR3 comprises 13 residues. CDR3 sequence reads: CASSQGEGSEAFF. The CDR3 nucleotides read TGTGCCAGCAGCCAGGGGGAAGGATCTGAAGCTTTCTTT.

Only a few counts were recorded for this clonotype. The rearrangement links TRBV2 to TRBJ1-2; D remains unclear. The V gene lost 5 bases and the J gene lost 8 bases, with 9 bases spanning the gap. The CDR3 runs to 11 residues. From germline, CDR1 is SNHLY and CDR2 FYNNEI. CDR3 in DNA: TGTGCCAGCAGTAGGGTATCCGGCTACACCTTC. Translating it yields CASSRVSGYTF.

The rearrangement links TRBV5-1 to TRBJ2-1, with 8 bases identical to TRBD2. V trimming: 4 bases; J trimming: 0 bases; junction bases outside the gene matches: 9. CDR3 length equals 17 residues. The V gene's germline CDR1 is SGHRS and CDR2 YFSETQ. CDR3 sequence reads: CASSPLRGGSSYNEQFF. The CDR3 DNA reads as TGCGCCAGCAGCCCACTCCGCGGGGGGAGCTCCTACAATGAGCAGTTCTTC.

This clonotype occurred many times. The V gene is TRBV29-1, the J gene TRBJ2-3, with D perhaps TRBD2 (5 bases). Trimming pared 7 bases from V and 6 bases from J, leaving 11 bases between. Germline lookup yields CDR1 SQVTM and CDR2 ANQGSEA. This CDR3 comprises 11 residues. The CDR3 region has the DNA TGCAGCGCGGGATATGGCGATACGCAGTATTTT. This gives the protein CSAGYGDTQYF.

The J gene is TRBJ1-1, the V gene TRBV28, with 9 bases identical to TRBD1. Germline assignment: CDR1 MDHEN and CDR2 SYDVKM. The CDR3 has 16 residues. Trimming removed 5 bases from V and 1 base from J; junction bases left unmatched: 8. The CDR3 DNA sequence: TGTGCCAGCAGTCCCTGGACAGGGGTGGCGAACACTGAAGCTTTCTTT. It translates to CASSPWTGVANTEAFF.

This clonotype has ten or more counts. The chain uses TRBV12-3 or TRBV12-4 and TRBJ2-3, with TRBD1 as a possible D gene (5 bases). The germline V and J ends were trimmed by 4 bases and 3 bases, with 11 bases remaining between them. This CDR3 contains 14 residues. The CDR3 DNA follows: TGTGCCAGCAGTTCCTCCAGGGCAACAGATACGCAGTATTTT. This encodes CASSSSRATDTQYF.

The chain recombines TRBV11-3 with TRBJ2-7; D ambiguous. Germline CDR1 is SGHNT and CDR2 is YENEEA. V was trimmed by 5 bases and J by 3 bases, leaving 17 bases between them. This CDR3 is built from 15 residues. In nucleotides, the CDR3 is TGTGCCAGCAGCCGCACCAACCCCCATTGCTACGAGCAGTACTTC. Amino acid sequence: CASSRTNPHCYEQYF.

This chain connects TRBV5-1 to TRBJ2-3; the D is unclear. Trimming shortened V by 5 bases and J by 0 bases, and 13 bases separated the two germline ends. The CDR3 spans 15 residues. Germline CDR1 SGHRS, CDR2 YFSETQ. CDR3 nucleotide sequence: TGCGCCAGCAGACTGGACGGAGACAGCACAGATACGCAGTATTTT. Protein sequence: CASRLDGDSTDTQYF.

This clonotype was seen a handful of times. The J gene is TRBJ2-1, the V gene TRBV5-6; 10 nucleotides match TRBD2. The CDR3 has 15 residues. Germline V gives CDR1 SGHDT, CDR2 YYEEEE. The J segment lost 8 bases and the V segment lost 6 bases, leaving 11 bases of the junction unmatched. CDR3 in amino acids: CASKSSSGRNDEQFF. In nucleotides, the CDR3 is TGTGCCAGCAAGTCTTCTAGCGGGAGAAATGATGAGCAGTTCTTC.

V gene TRBV20-1 combines with J gene TRBJ1-4; possibly TRBD1 for D (5 bases). This CDR3 region has 14 residues. V lost 0 bases and J 3 bases, leaving 8 bases between the germline ends. Germline V gene data show CDR1 as DFQATT and CDR2 as SNEGSKA (reference sequence). The CDR3 DNA follows: TGCAGTGCTAGAGATGTGACAGCTAATGAAAAACTGTTTTTT. This encodes CSARDVTANEKLFF.

This clonotype turned up a few times. The chain recombines TRBV2 with TRBJ2-3; D is possibly TRBD2 (6 bases). This CDR3 spans 14 amino acids. The ends were cut back, 8 bases at V and 1 base at J, with 13 bases in the middle. Germline V gene sequence: CDR1 SNHLY, CDR2 FYNNEI. The CDR3 loop reads CASGRTIRTDTQYF. DNA for the CDR3: TGTGCCAGCGGTCGGACTATTCGCACAGATACGCAGTATTTT.

This clonotype was recorded a few times. This sequence joins TRBV12-3 or TRBV12-4 and TRBJ1-1; D is unclear. The CDR3 totals 12 residues. V lost 4 bases to trimming and J lost 8 bases, with 11 bases between them. The CDR3 loop is CASSSTLIEAFF. The CDR3 DNA follows: TGTGCCAGCAGTTCCACCCTGATCGAAGCTTTCTTT.

CDR3 coding DNA: TGTGCCAGCAGTTTTCAGTCAGGGCCCTACAATGAGCAGTACTTC. Translation: CASSFQSGPYNEQYF. The gene calls are TRBV28 and TRBJ2-1, with TRBD1 as a possible D gene (5 bases). The J call is doubtful: the DNA matches TRBJ2-7 better. The CDR3 runs to 15 residues. Per the germline V gene, CDR1 is MDHEN and CDR2 is SYDVKM.

The sample holds a few counts of this clonotype. The rearrangement joins TRBV6-2 or TRBV6-3 to TRBJ2-7, with 9 nucleotides matching TRBD1. The germline CDR1 and CDR2 sequences are MNHEY and SVGEGT. There are 14 residues in the CDR3. J lost 5 bases, V lost 11 bases, and 13 bases had no gene match. DNA of the CDR3: TGTGCCGCTGCCTTTCGGGACAGGGTCCACGAGCAGTACTTC. Encoded protein: CAAAFRDRVHEQYF.

The J gene is TRBJ2-2, the V gene TRBV4-1; D remains ambiguous. V lost 0 bases and J lost 6, with 11 bases in between. From germline, CDR1 is MGHRA and CDR2 YSYEKL. The CDR3 length is 15 residues. The CDR3 loop reads CASSQEGSTAGELFF. The CDR3 bases are TGCGCCAGCAGCCAAGAGGGTAGCACGGCCGGGGAGCTGTTTTTT.

The chain is built from TRBV5-4 and TRBJ2-1; no reliable D call. The CDR3 consists of 13 residues. Germline lookup yields CDR1 SGHNT and CDR2 YYREEE (reference sequence). V was cut by 2 bases and J by 10 bases, with 13 bases left in between. CDR3 DNA sequence: TGTGCCAGCAGCTTTGTCTCCAGATTGGAGCAGTTCTTC. It codes for CASSFVSRLEQFF.

V and J are TRBV7-2 and TRBJ2-3; D possibly matches TRBD1 or TRBD2 (5 bases each). V lost 1 base to trimming and J lost 4 bases, with 9 bases between them. The CDR3 contains 14 residues. CDR1 SGHTA and CDR2 FQGNSA come from the germline V gene. The CDR3 region is CASSLGWGSDTQYF. The CDR3 DNA is TGTGCCAGCAGCTTAGGGTGGGGGTCAGATACGCAGTATTTT.